These 27 T cell receptor beta chains share one sample of origin, sequenced in a study of T-cell reconstitution after alpha-beta-depleted transplantation in children. Researchers prepared the TCRbeta library using unique molecular identifiers, the study reports. A single record per CDR3 protein comes from TCRdb applying MiXCR to the PCR reads. The sample records 25,000 to 30,000 distinct CDR3 sequences, 15% to 20% being singletons. The sample here was PBMCs, mostly from graft donor cells, taken 60 days after TCRalphabeta/CD19-depleted stem cell transplant. All receptors come from a male patient aged 2-15 years who had a stem cell transplant for acute lymphoblastic leukemia, so the T cells may come from the graft donor.

This chain links TRBV6-2 or TRBV6-3 with TRBJ2-2; 8 bases agree with TRBD2. V gave up 2 bases and J gave up 3 bases; unmatched junction bases: 5. This CDR3 comprises 16 residues. Per the germline V gene, CDR1 is MNHEY and CDR2 is SVGEGT. The CDR3 DNA reads TGTGCCAGCAGTTACGCGGGGGGCATTTACACCGGGGAGCTGTTTTTT. Translating gives CASSYAGGIYTGELFF.

The rearrangement joins TRBV20-1 to TRBJ2-7; D may correspond to TRBD1 or TRBD2 (6 bases each). The V end was cut by 3 bases, the J end by 6 bases, with 15 bases between. The CDR3 is made up of 13 amino acids. Germline assignment: CDR1 DFQATT and CDR2 SNEGSKA (reference sequence). CDR3 sequence reads: CSARGGSITEQYF. As DNA, the CDR3 is TGCAGTGCTAGGGGGGGCTCTATAACCGAGCAGTACTTC.

This chain joins TRBV11-2 and TRBJ2-3; 10 bases match TRBD2. The V segment lost 2 bases and the J segment 6 bases; nucleotides outside the gene matches: 8. CDR1 SGHAT and CDR2 FQNNGV come from the germline V gene. The CDR3 has 16 amino acids. DNA for the CDR3: TGTGCCAGCAGCTTAAATAGCGGGAGGTCTGGGGATACGCAGTATTTT. It is translated as CASSLNSGRSGDTQYF.

V gene TRBV27 combines with J gene TRBJ2-3; 7 positions match TRBD2. The V and J ends lost 2 bases and 1 base, in that order; junction bases with no gene match: 6. The CDR3 loop spans 16 amino acids. Per germline, CDR1 MNHEY and CDR2 SMNVEV (reference sequence). CDR3 sequence: CASSLHPGRGTDTQYF. The CDR3 coding sequence is TGTGCCAGCAGTTTACACCCAGGGAGGGGCACAGATACGCAGTATTTT.

This chain joins TRBV5-1 and TRBJ2-1; possible D gene TRBD2, 5 bases. In germline, CDR1 is SGHRS, CDR2 YFSETQ. The length of the CDR3 is 15 residues. V dropped 0 bases and J dropped 8 bases, with 15 bases sitting between them. The CDR3 protein is CASSLGSSGEHEQFF. DNA of the CDR3: TGCGCCAGCAGCTTGGGGTCTTCCGGGGAGCATGAGCAGTTCTTC.

The rearrangement links TRBV3-1 to TRBJ2-7; possibly TRBD1 for D (6 bases). This CDR3 spans 13 amino acids. Germline V CDR1 and CDR2: LGHDT, YNNKEL (reference sequence). Deletions cut 6 bases from V and 0 bases from J, with 9 bases between. CDR3 in amino acids: CASSQDSSYEQYF. Written as DNA, the CDR3 is TGTGCCAGCAGTCAGGACAGCTCCTACGAGCAGTACTTC.

This clonotype showed up many times. This chain connects TRBV10-3 to TRBJ2-1; D ambiguous. This CDR3 contains 14 residues. CDR1 ENHRY and CDR2 SYGVKD come from the germline V gene. Between the trimmed V and J ends, which lost 0 bases and 1 base, there was a span of 4 bases. CDR3 in amino acids: CAISESESYNEQFF. CDR3 nucleotide sequence: TGTGCCATCAGTGAGTCGGAGTCCTACAATGAGCAGTTCTTC.

The chain links TRBV27 to TRBJ1-6; 7 nucleotides line up with TRBD1. CDR3 length: 15 amino acids. Trimming cost V 2 bases and J 10 bases; bases outside gene matches: 8. Germline CDR1 and CDR2: MNHEY and SMNVEV (reference sequence). The CDR3 bases are TGTGCCAGCAGTTTAACGGACAGGCTGGACTCACCCCTCCACTTT. Residues: CASSLTDRLDSPLHF.

Many counts were recorded for this clonotype. The chain couples TRBV18 to TRBJ1-2; 9 bases match TRBD1. V gave up 4 bases and J gave up 0 bases; unmatched junction bases: 6. Germline values: CDR1 KGHSH, CDR2 LQKENI. This CDR3 region has 16 residues. The CDR3 region is CASSQQGAATNYGYTF. In DNA, the CDR3 is TGTGCCAGCTCACAACAGGGGGCCGCTACTAACTATGGCTACACCTTC.

This clonotype appeared a few times. V and J are TRBV29-1 and TRBJ1-1; 7 bases are a match to TRBD1. The CDR3 contains 15 residues. CDR1 and CDR2 from the germline V gene are SQVTM and ANQGSEA. V lost 5 bases to trimming and J lost 4 bases; unmatched junction nucleotides: 13. The CDR3 sequence is CSVKVAGGNLTEAFF. CDR3 bases: TGCAGCGTTAAGGTAGCAGGGGGGAATCTCACTGAAGCTTTCTTT.

This clonotype has only one observation. The V call is TRBV12-3 or TRBV12-4, the J call TRBJ2-1, with TRBD2 matching 9 bases. The CDR3 is 20 amino acids. The V segment lost 1 base and the J segment 0 bases; nucleotides outside the gene matches: 13. The CDR3 sequence is CASSLGPLREGPLSYNEQFF. In DNA, the CDR3 is TGTGCCAGCAGTTTAGGTCCTCTGCGGGAGGGCCCCCTCTCCTACAATGAGCAGTTCTTC.

The chain is built from TRBV6-1 and TRBJ2-6, with 7 positions matching TRBD1. The V and J ends lost 7 bases and 2 bases, in that order; junction bases with no gene match: 5. The CDR3 totals 15 residues. Germline loops: CDR1 MNHNS, CDR2 SASEGT. This CDR3 is CASTEQGAGANVLTF. CDR3 nucleotide sequence: TGTGCCAGCACGGAGCAGGGGGCTGGGGCCAACGTCCTGACTTTC.

This clonotype was seen many times. The chain couples TRBV20-1 to TRBJ2-1; 7 bases map to TRBD2. Trimming at V came to 7 bases and at J to 9 bases, leaving 18 bases not matched to a gene. CDR1 is DFQATT and CDR2 is SNEGSKA in the germline V gene (reference sequence). The CDR3 has 15 residues. CDR3 sequence (DNA): TGCAGTGTCCGGAATTTAGGGACTACCCTCAGTGAGCAGTTCTTC. Its translation: CSVRNLGTTLSEQFF.

The gene calls are TRBV20-1 and TRBJ2-7; TRBD2 might be the D (6 bases). V lost 3 bases and J 1 base, leaving 10 bases between the germline ends. Per the germline V gene, CDR1 is DFQATT and CDR2 is SNEGSKA (reference sequence). This CDR3 is built from 13 residues. CDR3 in DNA: TGCAGTGCTAGCGGGAGCCCTTCCTACGAGCAGTACTTC. Translated, it gives CSASGSPSYEQYF.

A few counts support this clonotype. The V gene is TRBV28, the J gene TRBJ2-3; TRBD1 matches at 8 bases. Per the germline V gene, CDR1 is MDHEN and CDR2 is SYDVKM. The CDR3 is made up of 15 amino acids. Trimming at V came to 2 bases and at J to 5 bases, leaving 6 bases not matched to a gene. The CDR3 spells CASSLAGQGVDTQYF. In DNA, the CDR3 is TGTGCCAGCAGTTTAGCAGGACAGGGAGTAGATACGCAGTATTTT.

This clonotype appeared a few times. The chain links TRBV20-1 to TRBJ2-7, with D unresolved. The V and J ends lost 3 bases and 2 bases respectively, with 11 bases between them. The CDR3 has 13 residues. CDR1 and CDR2 (germline): DFQATT, SNEGSKA (reference sequence). The CDR3 bases are TGCAGTGCTAGGGAAGAAACAGCCTACGAGCAGTACTTC. This sequence encodes CSAREETAYEQYF.

This chain joins TRBV20-1 and TRBJ2-5; D may be TRBD2 (5 bases). The germline V gene encodes CDR1 DFQATT and CDR2 SNEGSKA (reference sequence). Deletions cut 0 bases from V and 5 bases from J, with 13 bases between. This CDR3 region has 14 residues. The CDR3 loop is CSARDSLAGETQYF. Written as DNA, the CDR3 is TGCAGTGCTAGAGATAGCCTAGCCGGGGAGACCCAGTACTTC.

The table lists this clonotype with a few counts. This CDR3 is CSVSRQFMNTEAFF. The CDR3 DNA sequence: TGCAGCGTGTCGAGACAGTTCATGAACACTGAAGCTTTCTTT. V gene TRBV29-1 combines with J gene TRBJ1-1, with D possibly being TRBD1 (5 bases). Trimming removed 6 bases at V and 0 bases at J, with 14 bases between. This CDR3 has 14 residues. Germline V gives CDR1 SQVTM, CDR2 ANQGSEA.

This clonotype was counted ten times or more. The chain employs TRBV7-2 and TRBJ2-7; perhaps TRBD1 as D (7 bases). The ends were cut back, 5 bases at V and 0 bases at J, with 17 bases in the middle. This CDR3 region has 16 residues. CDR1 is SGHTA, CDR2 FQGNSA, per germline. In DNA, the CDR3 is TGTGCCAGCAGCGTCGCAGGGGGGATTAGCTCCTACGAGCAGTACTTC. It translates to CASSVAGGISSYEQYF.

Many counts were recorded for this clonotype. The rearrangement joins TRBV12-3 or TRBV12-4 to TRBJ1-1; a possible D gene is TRBD1 (6 bases). V was pared by 3 bases and J by 1 base, with 9 bases between. This CDR3 spans 14 amino acids. The CDR3 spells CASSLGGTNTEAFF. In DNA, the CDR3 is TGTGCCAGCAGTTTGGGGGGCACGAACACTGAAGCTTTCTTT.

This clonotype occurred many times. The chain is built from TRBV12-3 or TRBV12-4 and TRBJ2-1, with D perhaps TRBD2 (5 bases). V lost 2 bases and J lost 8, with 13 bases in between. The CDR3 consists of 14 residues. DNA of the CDR3: TGTGCCAGCAGTTTAACACTAGGCGGGTATGAGCAGTTCTTC. Translating gives CASSLTLGGYEQFF.

This clonotype was observed a few times. This chain links TRBV4-3 with TRBJ1-6, with no clear D. The CDR3 covers 13 residues. Germline values: CDR1 LGHNA, CDR2 YSLEER. Trimming left V 1 base short and J 5 bases short, with 3 bases between. The CDR3 DNA sequence: TGCGCCAGCAGCCAAGTAAATAATTCACCCCTCCACTTT. Its translation: CASSQVNNSPLHF.

A few counts support this clonotype. CDR3 bases: TGTGCCAGCAGTAAGGACAGGGTTTGGAATGAGCAGTTCTTC. It translates to CASSKDRVWNEQFF. This chain connects TRBV25-1 to TRBJ2-1; 8 bases line up with TRBD1. This CDR3 is 14 amino acids long. Germline-derived CDR1 and CDR2 are MGHDK and SYGVNS. V was clipped by 5 bases and J by 7 bases; unmatched bases: 7.

This clonotype was seen repeatedly, ten times or more. The chain employs TRBV12-3 or TRBV12-4 and TRBJ2-1; 11 bases align to TRBD1. CDR3 size: 17 residues. The V gene end was trimmed by 3 bases and the J gene end by 8 bases; junction bases not matched to a gene: 12. The CDR3 loop reads CASSFKGAGQGAYEQFF. CDR3 DNA: TGTGCCAGCAGTTTTAAGGGGGCAGGACAGGGGGCCTATGAGCAGTTCTTC.

This clonotype was detected ten times or more. This chain links TRBV19 with TRBJ1-5; 10 bases line up with TRBD1. V lost 7 bases and J lost 0; bases outside the gene matches: 6. The CDR3 spans 16 residues. Per the germline V gene, CDR1 is LNHDA and CDR2 is SQIVND (reference sequence). The CDR3 DNA is TGTGCCAGTACTCTGGGACAGGGGAATAGCAATCAGCCCCAGCATTTT. This sequence encodes CASTLGQGNSNQPQHF. The whole variable domain, remainder taken from reference TRBV19 and TRBJ1-5, is DGGITQSPKYLFRKEGQNVTLSCEQNLNHDAMYWYRQDPGQGLRLIYYSQIVNDFQKGDIAEGYSVSREKKESFPLTVTSAQKNPTAFYLCASTLGQGNSNQPQHFGDGTRLSIL.

This clonotype was seen at least ten times. The rearrangement links TRBV15 to TRBJ2-3; 8 positions match TRBD1. Unmatched junction bases numbered 0, after V lost 3 bases and J lost 1 base. Germline CDR1 reads LNHNV; CDR2 reads YYDKDF (reference sequence). This CDR3 is built from 14 residues. The CDR3: CATSRGQGTDTQYF. Here the CDR3 DNA reads TGTGCCACCAGCAGGGGACAGGGCACAGATACGCAGTATTTT.

This clonotype was seen many times. The rearrangement links TRBV9 to TRBJ1-4, with 8 bases matching TRBD1. The CDR3 covers 15 residues. Germline CDR1 and CDR2: SGDLS and YYNGEE. V trimming: 4 bases; J trimming: 7 bases; junction bases outside the gene matches: 9. The CDR3 DNA follows: TGTGCCAGCAGCCCAACGCAGGGGGCGCGTGAAAAACTGTTTTTT. Protein product: CASSPTQGAREKLFF.